This T cell receptor (beta chain) was found in a study of blood T cell repertoires in COVID-19. The overall study: Samples came from the United States, Italy and Spain, spanning acute and convalescent COVID-19. T cells, B-cell-depleted T cells, or PBMCs supplied cDNA or gDNA.

Authors' methods: Estimated nucleated cell counts came from reference gene primer amplification. Method: immunoSEQ multiplex PCR; TCRdb's copy keeps in-frame clones and lacks some. That table supplies the V and J calls and clone size; D and trimming were determined from the DNA. The sample consists of around 200,000 clones, more than 70% of them appearing once. The trim removed 2 bases at V and 5 bases at J, leaving 3 bases unmatched. CDR1 and CDR2 from the germline V gene are SGHAT and FQDESV (reference sequence). The CDR3 loop spans 14 amino acids. This chain connects TRBV11-1 to TRBJ2-1, with 7 bases identical to TRBD2. The sequencing input was peripheral blood. The clonotype originates from a man between 18 and 29 years old with active or convalescent COVID-19. The CDR3: CASSLWTSDNEQFF. As DNA, the CDR3 is TGTGCCAGCAGCTTATGGACTAGTGACAATGAGCAGTTCTTC.